A selection of T cell receptor beta chains follows, all from one sample in a study of shared clonotypes between healthy human individuals. Sequencing used immunoSEQ multiplex PCR; TCRdb keeps in-frame clones, though not all of them. There are a few hundred thousand clones in the sample; around three quarters occur only once, and approximately 12% lies in the top ten. The sequencing sample was made of PBMCs. These TCRs come from a woman aged 40 to 55 in good health. Some clones in this sample may be carry-over from other donors' samples. Each CDR3 is given with its conserved first and last residue. D genes are given only for firm matches. Some rows have no size entry. The others give once, few or many, or a class for an expanded clone.

NA,TRBJ1-1,TRBV30,NA,TGTGCCTGGAGTGTAGGAGGGGGAGTTACTGAAGCTTTCTTT,CAWSVGGGVTEAFF
TRBD2,TRBJ2-1,TRBV5-1,NA,TGCGCCAGCAGCTGGGGTGGGAGGGCCGTTGAGCAGTTCTTC,CASSWGGRAVEQFF
NA,TRBJ2-7,TRBV5-4,NA,TGTGCCAGCAGCTTGGAGGGCTGGAAGGGATACGAGCAGTACTTC,CASSLEGWKGYEQYF
NA,TRBJ2-1,TRBV11-3,NA,TGTGCCAGCAGCTTAGATCAGAGGGGCGACAATGAGCAGTTCTTC,CASSLDQRGDNEQFF
NA,TRBJ2-5,TRBV5-4,NA,TGTGCCAGCAGCTTGAGGGAAGAGACCCAGTACTTC,CASSLREETQYF
NA,TRBJ1-4,TRBV4-1,NA,TGCGCCAGCAGCCAAGGACCTGGGGTTGGAAAACTGTTTTTT,CASSQGPGVGKLFF
NA,TRBJ1-3,TRBV11-2,many,TGTGCCAGCAGCTTAGCACAGGATGGAAACACCATATATTTT,CASSLAQDGNTIYF
NA,TRBJ1-2,TRBV29-1,few,TGCAGCGTTGAAACGGATTATGGCTACACCTTC,CSVETDYGYTF
NA,TRBJ2-1,TRBV30,once,TGTGCCTGGAGTGTACTTCGTGAGCAGTTCTTC,CAWSVLREQFF
NA,TRBJ2-5,TRBV29-1,NA,TGCAGCGCCGAGCCCCCAGGGTTGAAAGAGACCCAGTACTTC,CSAEPPGLKETQYF
TRBD2,TRBJ2-3,TRBV9,NA,TGTGCCAGCACCCTATTCGGCGGGAGAGAAGATACGCAGTATTTT,CASTLFGGREDTQYF
TRBD2,TRBJ2-7,TRBV4-2,NA,TGTGCCAGCAGCCAAGAATACGGGACTACTTACGAGCAGTACTTC,CASSQEYGTTYEQYF
TRBD2,TRBJ2-1,TRBV7-3,NA,TGTGCCAGCAGCCGAAGTCTAGCGGGAGTCGATGAGCAGTTCTTC,CASSRSLAGVDEQFF
TRBD1,TRBJ1-1,TRBV11-2,NA,TGTGCCAGCAGCTCTGGACAGGGCGGGTGGAACACTGAAGCTTTCTTT,CASSSGQGGWNTEAFF
TRBD1,TRBJ1-4,TRBV28,NA,TGTGCCAGCAGTTACCGGGACAGGAGGTCGGGAAAACTGTTTTTT,CASSYRDRRSGKLFF
NA,TRBJ1-1,TRBV13,NA,TGTGCCAGCAGCTATATCAGGGGATCCACTGAAGCTTTCTTT,CASSYIRGSTEAFF
NA,TRBJ2-7,TRBV6-5,NA,TGTGCCAGCAGTCCACAAAGCTTCTCCTACGAGCAGTACTTC,CASSPQSFSYEQYF
NA,TRBJ1-5,TRBV27,NA,TGTGCCAGCAGTTTACAGGGTTACAATCAGCCCCAGCATTTT,CASSLQGYNQPQHF
TRBD1,TRBJ1-2,TRBV11-3,NA,TGTGCCAGCAGCCGGGACAGGGGGAACTATGGCTACACCTTC,CASSRDRGNYGYTF
TRBD1,TRBJ2-7,TRBV7-6,NA,TGTGCCAGCAGCTTACAGGGGGCCTACGAGCAGTACTTC,CASSLQGAYEQYF
NA,TRBJ2-1,TRBV11-2,few,TGTGCCAGCAGCTTAGAGGGCAATGAGCAGTTCTTC,CASSLEGNEQFF
NA,TRBJ1-1,TRBV10-1,few,TGCGCCAGCAGTGACCTAAACACTGAAGCTTTCTTT,CASSDLNTEAFF
NA,TRBJ2-7,TRBV30,NA,TGTGCCTGGAGTCTGGACATGAGCTACGAGCAGTACTTC,CAWSLDMSYEQYF
TRBD1,TRBJ2-7,TRBV25-1,NA,TGTGCCAGCAGTGCGGCTGACAGGGGAGTCTACGAGCAGTACTTC,CASSAADRGVYEQYF
NA,TRBJ2-1,TRBV5-1,NA,TGCGCCAGCAGCTTGGAGACAGGATTCTCCTACAATGAGCAGTTCTTC,CASSLETGFSYNEQFF
NA,TRBJ1-1,TRBV2,once,TGTGCCAGCATCCCTTCTCAGGGTAGGGTGAACACTGAAGCTTTCTTT,CASIPSQGRVNTEAFF
TRBD2,TRBJ2-1,TRBV28,NA,TGTGCCAGCAGTCCCGGGGTAGCGGGACCCTACAATGAGCAGTTCTTC,CASSPGVAGPYNEQFF
NA,TRBJ2-6,TRBV28,NA,TGTGCCAGCAGCACGATCGGGACTCCTGCTGGGGCCAACGTCCTGACTTTC,CASSTIGTPAGANVLTF
TRBD1,TRBJ1-1,TRBV19,NA,TGTGCCAGTAGGCCGGACAGGTCCTCGAACACTGAAGCTTTCTTT,CASRPDRSSNTEAFF
TRBD1,TRBJ1-4,TRBV2,NA,TGTGCCAGCATCGCCGGGACAGTGCTTGGGTATGAAAAACTGTTTTTT,CASIAGTVLGYEKLFF
NA,TRBJ1-5,TRBV7-2,NA,TGTGCCAGCAGCTTAGGGCAGGGGATCAGGGCCCAGCATTTT,CASSLGQGIRAQHF
NA,TRBJ1-1,TRBV19,NA,TGTGCCAGTAGTACACAGGGTCTTTCTGAAGCTTTCTTT,CASSTQGLSEAFF
NA,TRBJ2-7,TRBV5-4,NA,TGTGCCAGCAGCTCAGACACTCGCGAGCAGTACTTC,CASSSDTREQYF
NA,TRBJ1-1,TRBV29-1,NA,TGCAGCGTTGGGCCAGATACGAACACTGAAGCTTTCTTT,CSVGPDTNTEAFF
NA,TRBJ2-7,TRBV5-6,NA,TGTGCCAGCAGCTTGGGGACATACTACTACGAGCAGTACTTC,CASSLGTYYYEQYF
TRBD1,TRBJ2-7,TRBV6-5,NA,TGTGCCAGCAGCCGGGGACAGGGGGCCCACGAGCAGTACTTC,CASSRGQGAHEQYF
NA,TRBJ2-1,TRBV14,NA,TGTGCCAGCAGCCAAGATCAGGGGCGGGAGCAGTTCTTC,CASSQDQGREQFF
TRBD1,TRBJ1-1,TRBV18,NA,TGTGCCAGCTCACCGGACAGGGGGAACACTGAAGCTTTCTTT,CASSPDRGNTEAFF
NA,TRBJ1-1,TRBV7-3,once,TGTGCCAGCAGCTTAACGATGGCCTCTGAAGCTTTCTTT,CASSLTMASEAFF
NA,TRBJ1-2,TRBV2,few,TGTGCCAGCAATTTGGGGGACTATGGCTACACCTTC,CASNLGDYGYTF
TRBD1,TRBJ1-4,TRBV6-6,NA,TGTGCCAGCACTTTAACAGGGGGTGAAAAACTGTTTTTT,CASTLTGGEKLFF
TRBD2,TRBJ2-2,TRBV19,few,TGTGCCAGTACACGGGCCCGGACTAGCGGGAGAATCACCGGGGAGCTGTTTTTT,CASTRARTSGRITGELFF
NA,TRBJ2-4,TRBV28,NA,TGTGCCAGCAGCCCCCTGGGGCCCCCGCTTGCCAAAAACATTCAGTACTTC,CASSPLGPPLAKNIQYF
NA,TRBJ2-7,TRBV7-8,NA,TGTGCCAGCAGCTTAGGTGGGGCTAGCTCACACTACGAGCAGTACTTC,CASSLGGASSHYEQYF
NA,TRBJ2-5,TRBV5-4,NA,TGTGCCACCACTCGGGCAGGCCCACAAGAGACCCAGTACTTC,CATTRAGPQETQYF